The entry below gives a single T cell receptor (beta chain) sequence along with its context. Per germline, CDR1 MNHEY and CDR2 SVGAGI. This CDR3 is 13 amino acids long. Trimming pared 6 bases from V and 2 bases from J, leaving 10 bases between. The data were taken from a study of blood T cell repertoires in COVID-19. Study details: Samples came from the United States, Italy and Spain, spanning acute and convalescent COVID-19. T cells, B-cell-depleted T cells, or PBMCs supplied cDNA or gDNA.

Per the original methods: From reference gene primer amplification, estimates of nucleated cell counts were derived. TCRdb keeps only in-frame clones here, not all; method: immunoSEQ multiplex PCR. For V, J and clone size, that table is used; D and trimming come from the DNA. The table shows about 190,000 clones, with approximately 90% occurring only once. The chain combines TRBV6-5 with TRBJ1-1; perhaps TRBD1 as D (5 bases). Sequencing input: peripheral blood. This TCR was sampled from a man aged 25 to 45 with acute or convalescent COVID-19. The CDR3 nucleotides read TGTGCCAGCAGCCGACAGCAAAACACTGAAGCTTTCTTT. This encodes CASSRQQNTEAFF.